This T cell receptor (beta chain) was captured in a study of blood T cells in healthy people across ages. The CDR3 contains 12 residues. Germline lookup yields CDR1 MNHEY and CDR2 SMNVEV (reference sequence). V trimming: 7 bases; J trimming: 6 bases; junction bases outside the gene matches: 4. A sample-barcoded 5' primer and a J-beta primer mix were used in a second PCR of roughly 7 to 11 cycles. One entry per CDR3 protein, called by TCRdb with MiXCR from the 5' RACE reads. The sample lists approximately 730,000 distinct CDR3 sequences; 35% to 45% were seen once. This sequence was found in a woman aged 55-69 years in good health. The specimen sequenced was blood. The genes are TRBV27 and TRBJ2-7, with 9 bases matching TRBD2. The CDR3, as DNA: TGTGCCAGCACCGGGACTAGCTCCGAGCAGTACTTC. It encodes CASTGTSSEQYF.